This entry features one T cell receptor beta chain sequence. Its antigen is currently unknown. The germline CDR1 and CDR2 sequences are SEHNR and FQNEAQ (reference sequence). The CDR3 is 15 residues long. The V and J ends lost 7 bases and 4 bases respectively, with 16 bases between them. Only in-frame clones appear in the TCRdb table, and some are missing; sequencing was by immunoSEQ multiplex PCR. The data contain some 30,000 clones, more than 70% of them singletons. The data derive from a study of OX40 agonist ivuxolimab in advanced cancers. The wider study: Ivuxolimab was delivered to patients intravenously every 2 weeks at doses spanning 0.01 to 10 mg/kg. Study outcomes and limitations: Partial responders dosed at 0.1-3.0 mg/kg displayed clonal expansion ranking among the lowest.

V gene TRBV7-9 combines with J gene TRBJ1-4; D possibly corresponds to TRBD1 (6 bases). This sample comprised CD4+ or CD8+ T cells sorted from blood, obtained in a trial of the OX40 agonist ivuxolimab. The clonotype originates from an adult with an advanced solid tumor such as melanoma, head and neck, liver or kidney cancer. This CDR3 reads CASTSTGRHNEKLFF. The CDR3 nucleotides are TGTGCCAGCACCTCGACAGGCCGCCATAATGAAAAACTGTTTTTT.